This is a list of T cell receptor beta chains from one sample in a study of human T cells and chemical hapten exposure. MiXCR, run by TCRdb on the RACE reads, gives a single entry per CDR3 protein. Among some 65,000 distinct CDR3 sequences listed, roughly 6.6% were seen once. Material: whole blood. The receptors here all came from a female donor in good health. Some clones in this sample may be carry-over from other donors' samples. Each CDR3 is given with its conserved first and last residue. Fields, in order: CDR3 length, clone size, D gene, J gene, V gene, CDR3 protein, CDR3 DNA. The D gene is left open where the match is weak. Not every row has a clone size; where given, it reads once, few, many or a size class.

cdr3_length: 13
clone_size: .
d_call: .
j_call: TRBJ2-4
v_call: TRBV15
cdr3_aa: CATSLGEKNIQYF
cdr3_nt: TGTGCCACCAGCCTGGGGGAGAAAAACATTCAGTACTTC

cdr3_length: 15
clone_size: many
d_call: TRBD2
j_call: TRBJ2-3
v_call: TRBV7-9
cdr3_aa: CASSVAGGTTDTQYF
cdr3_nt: TGTGCCAGCAGTGTAGCGGGAGGTACTACAGATACGCAGTATTTT

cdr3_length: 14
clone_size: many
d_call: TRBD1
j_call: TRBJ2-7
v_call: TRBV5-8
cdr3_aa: CASSATGRTYEQYF
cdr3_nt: TGTGCCAGCAGCGCGACAGGGCGCACCTACGAGCAGTACTTC

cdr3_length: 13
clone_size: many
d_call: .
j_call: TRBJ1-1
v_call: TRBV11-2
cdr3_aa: CASGDNPNTEAFF
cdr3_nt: TGTGCCAGCGGGGATAACCCGAACACTGAAGCTTTCTTT

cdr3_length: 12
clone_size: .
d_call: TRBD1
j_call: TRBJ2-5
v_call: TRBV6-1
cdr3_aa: CASSPDRVTQYF
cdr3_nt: TGTGCCAGCAGCCCGGACAGGGTGACCCAGTACTTC

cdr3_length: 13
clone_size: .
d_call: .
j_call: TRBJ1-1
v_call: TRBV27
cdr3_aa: CASGGGRVTEAFF
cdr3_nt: TGTGCCAGCGGGGGGGGCAGGGTCACTGAAGCTTTCTTT

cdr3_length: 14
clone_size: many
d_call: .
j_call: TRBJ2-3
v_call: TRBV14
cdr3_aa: CASSQNLKGDTQYF
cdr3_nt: TGTGCCAGCAGCCAAAACCTGAAGGGGGATACGCAGTATTTT

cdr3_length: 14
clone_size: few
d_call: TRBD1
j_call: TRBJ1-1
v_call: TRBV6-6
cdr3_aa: CASSVGTGGLEAFF
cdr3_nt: TGTGCCAGCAGCGTAGGGACAGGGGGCCTGGAAGCTTTCTTT

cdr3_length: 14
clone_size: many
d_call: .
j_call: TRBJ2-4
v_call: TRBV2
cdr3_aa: CASSENLEGSIQYF
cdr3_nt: TGTGCCAGCAGTGAAAATTTGGAGGGTAGCATTCAGTACTTC

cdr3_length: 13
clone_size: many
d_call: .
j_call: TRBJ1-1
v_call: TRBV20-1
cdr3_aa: CSANGRGKAEAFF
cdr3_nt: TGCAGTGCAAACGGACGGGGAAAGGCTGAAGCTTTCTTT

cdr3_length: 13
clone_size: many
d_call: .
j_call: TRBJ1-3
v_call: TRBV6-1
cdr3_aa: CASLGGTGNTIYF
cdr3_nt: TGTGCCAGCCTTGGGGGGACTGGAAACACCATATATTTT

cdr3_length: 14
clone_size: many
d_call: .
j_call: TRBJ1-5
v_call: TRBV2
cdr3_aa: CASSGDGVSQPQHF
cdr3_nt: TGTGCCAGCAGTGGGGACGGAGTCTCACAGCCCCAGCATTTT

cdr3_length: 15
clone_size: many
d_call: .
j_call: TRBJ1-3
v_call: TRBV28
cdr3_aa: CASSLGTNSGNTIYF
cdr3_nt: TGTGCCAGCAGTTTAGGGACAAACTCTGGAAACACCATATATTTT